This T cell receptor beta chain comes out of a study of graft-versus-host responses after intestinal transplantation. About the research overall: Every transplant recipient was induced with anti-thymocyte globulin, then maintained on tacrolimus and steroids for two to four years. Study-level findings and limits: Recipient marrow harbored GvH clones, some of which surfaced first in ileum or blood. HvG clone declines early post-transplant were associated with peak circulating GvH levels.

Concerning this clone itself: Its antigen is unknown.

Graft samples were processed, releasing intraepithelial and lamina propria lymphocytes. TCRdb's table, derived via immunoSEQ multiplex PCR, lists solely in-frame clones and lacks some. The table lists 20,000 to 25,000 clones, roughly four fifths of them singletons. Per germline, CDR1 SGDLS and CDR2 YYNGEE. V gave up 1 base and J gave up 6 bases; unmatched junction bases: 4. The CDR3 has 14 amino acids. This material consisted of ileum tissue, taken 12 days after intestinal transplant. The genes are TRBV9 and TRBJ2-7; 10 bases map to TRBD2. This sequence originates from a human patient who received an intestinal transplant, so some T cells may come from the graft donor. The CDR3 region has the DNA TGTGCCAGCAGCGTAAGCGGGGGGGCTCGCGAGCAGTACTTC. Protein sequence: CASSVSGGAREQYF.